The 17 T cell receptor beta chains presented below share a single source sample, sequenced in a study of cytomegalovirus exposure and HLA in healthy donors. PCR used 60 Vbeta primers and 13 Jbeta primers. Clones were sequenced by immunoSEQ multiplex PCR, and TCRdb holds only the in-frame ones, with some missing. The sample yields around 200,000 clones, more than 75% seen once. What was sequenced was PBMCs. Every receptor here comes from a man aged 40-50 years in good health and CMV-seropositive.

J is TRBJ2-7 and V is TRBV9, with D maybe TRBD1 (5 bases). Germline loops: CDR1 SGDLS, CDR2 YYNGEE. Deletions cut 4 bases from V and 3 bases from J, with 17 bases between. CDR3 length: 15 amino acids. CDR3 sequence reads: CASSSDQGENYEQYF. The CDR3 DNA is TGTGCCAGCAGCTCCGATCAAGGGGAAAACTACGAGCAGTACTTC.

In this sample, this clone turned up once. The chain links TRBV27 to TRBJ1-5, with no clear D. Deletions cut 5 bases from V and 2 bases from J, with 7 bases between. Germline CDR1 and CDR2: MNHEY and SMNVEV (reference sequence). The CDR3 is 13 amino acids. CDR3 DNA sequence: TGTGCCAGCAGTGAACACGGCAATCAGCCCCAGCATTTT. This codes for CASSEHGNQPQHF.

This rearrangement joins TRBV6-5 to TRBJ2-6; D unresolved. The V end was cut by 0 bases, the J end by 2 bases, with 5 bases between. The germline V gene has CDR1 MNHEY and CDR2 SVGAGI. CDR3 length equals 15 residues. The CDR3 reads CASSYSLPGANVLTF. The CDR3, as DNA: TGTGCCAGCAGTTACTCACTCCCTGGGGCCAACGTCCTGACTTTC.

This clone was picked up one time. This sequence joins TRBV19 and TRBJ1-4, with a tentative D call TRBD1 (5 bases). Trimming stripped 2 bases from V and 8 bases from J, with 12 bases between. This CDR3 is 14 amino acids long. CDR1 is LNHDA and CDR2 is SQIVND in the germline V gene (reference sequence). DNA of the CDR3: TGTGCCAGTAGTATACAGGGCAGCGAAGAAAAACTGTTTTTT. This sequence encodes CASSIQGSEEKLFF.

The chain joins TRBV29-1 to TRBJ2-1; 11 bases align to TRBD2. This CDR3 has 17 amino acids. V lost 4 bases, J lost 0 bases, and 8 bases stayed unmatched. Germline V lookup: CDR1 SQVTM, CDR2 ANQGSEA. CDR3 coding DNA: TGCAGCGTTGCGGGACTAGCGGCAACGAGCTCCTACAATGAGCAGTTCTTC. Amino acid sequence: CSVAGLAATSSYNEQFF.

The chain joins TRBV7-9 to TRBJ2-7; 9 bases match TRBD2. The germline V gene has CDR1 SEHNR and CDR2 FQNEAQ (reference sequence). The V and J ends lost 0 bases and 2 bases, in that order; junction bases with no gene match: 5. This CDR3 comprises 16 residues. The CDR3 protein is CASSLARASGAYEQYF. CDR3 sequence (DNA): TGTGCCAGCAGCTTAGCGCGGGCTAGCGGGGCCTACGAGCAGTACTTC. Combining the CDR3 with reference TRBV7-9 and TRBJ2-7 gives the whole variable domain DTGVSQNPRHKITKRGQNVTFRCDPISEHNRLYWYRQTLGQGPEFLTYFQNEAQLEKSRLLSDRFSAERPKGSFSTLEIQRTEQGDSAMYLCASSLARASGAYEQYFGPGTRLTVT.

CDR3 DNA: TGTGCCAGCAGTTACGAAGCAGGGGAAAGTTCACCCCTCCACTTT. Its protein is CASSYEAGESSPLHF. The gene calls are TRBV6-5 and TRBJ1-6, with D possibly being TRBD1 (6 bases). Trimming took off 2 bases at V and 9 bases at J, with 14 bases between the two ends. The germline V gene encodes CDR1 MNHEY and CDR2 SVGAGI. The CDR3 spans 15 residues.

The genes are TRBV19 and TRBJ1-1; tentatively, D is TRBD1 (5 bases). The CDR3 runs 16 residues. Trimming left V 3 bases short and J 4 bases short, with 18 bases between. Per germline, CDR1 LNHDA and CDR2 SQIVND (reference sequence). CDR3 amino acids: CASSMVPAGRGTEAFF. The CDR3 nucleotides read TGTGCCAGTAGTATGGTTCCGGCAGGGAGGGGCACTGAAGCTTTCTTT.

The rearrangement links TRBV6-6 to TRBJ1-1; tentative D call: TRBD1 (6 bases). Between the trimmed V and J ends, which lost 6 bases and 1 base, there was a span of 12 bases. CDR1 and CDR2 from the germline V gene are MNHNY and SVGAGI (reference sequence). This CDR3 contains 14 residues. In DNA form, the CDR3 reads TGTGCCAGCAGCTCCAGGGGCCCGAACACTGAAGCTTTCTTT. This translates into CASSSRGPNTEAFF.

This chain joins TRBV9 and TRBJ2-2, with 9 nucleotides matching TRBD1. The CDR3 has 16 amino acids. V lost 3 bases, J lost 0 bases, and 3 bases stayed unmatched. Germline CDR1 and CDR2: SGDLS and YYNGEE. This CDR3 reads CASSEQGAANTGELFF. The CDR3 DNA reads TGTGCCAGCAGCGAACAGGGGGCCGCGAACACCGGGGAGCTGTTTTTT.

The rearrangement uses TRBV9 and TRBJ1-4; 8 bases align to TRBD1. Germline assignment: CDR1 SGDLS and CDR2 YYNGEE. J lost 5 bases, V lost 0 bases, and 3 bases had no gene match. This CDR3 region has 15 residues. The CDR3 is CASSVVGTGNEKLFF. CDR3 nucleotide sequence: TGTGCCAGCAGCGTAGTTGGGACAGGAAATGAAAAACTGTTTTTT.

The chain couples TRBV7-9 to TRBJ2-2; D gene unclear. V was trimmed by 1 base and J by 0 bases, leaving 6 bases between them. From germline, CDR1 is SEHNR and CDR2 FQNEAQ (reference sequence). This CDR3 comprises 15 residues. This CDR3 reads CASSLVSANTGELFF. The CDR3 nucleotides are TGTGCCAGCAGCTTAGTCAGCGCGAACACCGGGGAGCTGTTTTTT.

A remark on this clone: At one boundary the junction diverges from the germline segment, which might be a read error. The genes are TRBV7-9 and TRBJ2-7; possibly TRBD1 for D (6 bases). CDR3 length equals 13 residues. Germline V lookup: CDR1 SEHNR, CDR2 FQNEAQ (reference sequence). The CDR3 DNA sequence: TGTTCCAGCAGCGAAAGGGGGAGCTACGAGCAGTACTTC. It specifies CSSSERGSYEQYF. Looking up the rest from reference TRBV7-9 and TRBJ2-7 gives the full variable domain: DTGVSQNPRHKITKRGQNVTFRCDPISEHNRLYWYRQTLGQGPEFLTYFQNEAQLEKSRLLSDRFSAERPKGSFSTLEIQRTEQGDSAMYLCSSSERGSYEQYFGPGTRLTVT.

Only a few counts were recorded for this clone. The rearrangement links TRBV28 to TRBJ2-5, with no clear D. The CDR3 covers 13 residues. The V end was cut by 2 bases, the J end by 7 bases, with 11 bases between. CDR1 MDHEN and CDR2 SYDVKM come from the germline V gene. CDR3 bases: TGTGCCAGCAGTTTACTGAGTTCAGGGACCCAGTACTTC. It is translated as CASSLLSSGTQYF.

This chain joins TRBV18 and TRBJ1-5; D remains ambiguous. V lost 4 bases and J lost 3, with 16 bases in between. The CDR3 length is 16 residues. Germline CDR1 and CDR2: KGHSH and LQKENI. This CDR3 reads CASSLGRGQNNQPQHF. The CDR3 coding sequence is TGTGCCAGCTCACTGGGAAGAGGGCAGAACAATCAGCCCCAGCATTTT.

V usage is TRBV14 and J usage is TRBJ2-2, with D unresolved. The CDR3 is 15 residues long. V was clipped by 3 bases and J by 0 bases, with 8 bases between them. Per germline, CDR1 SGHDN and CDR2 FVKESK. The CDR3 loop is CASSQQNTNTGELFF. The CDR3 DNA reads as TGTGCCAGCAGCCAGCAGAACACGAACACCGGGGAGCTGTTTTTT.

This rearrangement joins TRBV20-1 to TRBJ2-5, with D hard to call. The CDR3 runs 10 residues. Germline V gives CDR1 DFQATT, CDR2 SNEGSKA (reference sequence). Deletions cut 7 bases from V and 2 bases from J, with 5 bases between. This chain's CDR3 is CSGQQETQYF. The CDR3, as DNA: TGCAGTGGGCAACAAGAGACCCAGTACTTC.